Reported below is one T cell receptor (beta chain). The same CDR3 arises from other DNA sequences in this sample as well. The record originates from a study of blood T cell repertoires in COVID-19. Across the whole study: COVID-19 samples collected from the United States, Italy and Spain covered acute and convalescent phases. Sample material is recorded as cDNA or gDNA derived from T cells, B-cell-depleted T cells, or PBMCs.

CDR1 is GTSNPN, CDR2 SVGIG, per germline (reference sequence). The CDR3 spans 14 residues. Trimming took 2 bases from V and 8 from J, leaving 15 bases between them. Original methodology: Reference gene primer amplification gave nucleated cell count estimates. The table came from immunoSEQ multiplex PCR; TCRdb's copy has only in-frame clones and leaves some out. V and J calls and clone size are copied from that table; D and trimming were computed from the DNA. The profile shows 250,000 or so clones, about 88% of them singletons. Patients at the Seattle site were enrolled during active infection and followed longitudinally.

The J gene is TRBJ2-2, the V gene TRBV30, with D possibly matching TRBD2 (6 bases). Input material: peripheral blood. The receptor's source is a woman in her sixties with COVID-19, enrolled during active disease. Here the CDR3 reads CAWSLKGGSGELFF. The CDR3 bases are TGTGCCTGGAGTCTAAAGGGAGGTTCAGGGGAGCTGTTTTTT. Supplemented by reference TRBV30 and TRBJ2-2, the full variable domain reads SQTIHQWPATLVQPVGSPLSLECTVEGTSNPNLYWYRQAAGRGLQLLFYSVGIGQISSEVPQNLSASRPQDRQFILSSKKLLLSDSGFYLCAWSLKGGSGELFFGEGSRLTVL.